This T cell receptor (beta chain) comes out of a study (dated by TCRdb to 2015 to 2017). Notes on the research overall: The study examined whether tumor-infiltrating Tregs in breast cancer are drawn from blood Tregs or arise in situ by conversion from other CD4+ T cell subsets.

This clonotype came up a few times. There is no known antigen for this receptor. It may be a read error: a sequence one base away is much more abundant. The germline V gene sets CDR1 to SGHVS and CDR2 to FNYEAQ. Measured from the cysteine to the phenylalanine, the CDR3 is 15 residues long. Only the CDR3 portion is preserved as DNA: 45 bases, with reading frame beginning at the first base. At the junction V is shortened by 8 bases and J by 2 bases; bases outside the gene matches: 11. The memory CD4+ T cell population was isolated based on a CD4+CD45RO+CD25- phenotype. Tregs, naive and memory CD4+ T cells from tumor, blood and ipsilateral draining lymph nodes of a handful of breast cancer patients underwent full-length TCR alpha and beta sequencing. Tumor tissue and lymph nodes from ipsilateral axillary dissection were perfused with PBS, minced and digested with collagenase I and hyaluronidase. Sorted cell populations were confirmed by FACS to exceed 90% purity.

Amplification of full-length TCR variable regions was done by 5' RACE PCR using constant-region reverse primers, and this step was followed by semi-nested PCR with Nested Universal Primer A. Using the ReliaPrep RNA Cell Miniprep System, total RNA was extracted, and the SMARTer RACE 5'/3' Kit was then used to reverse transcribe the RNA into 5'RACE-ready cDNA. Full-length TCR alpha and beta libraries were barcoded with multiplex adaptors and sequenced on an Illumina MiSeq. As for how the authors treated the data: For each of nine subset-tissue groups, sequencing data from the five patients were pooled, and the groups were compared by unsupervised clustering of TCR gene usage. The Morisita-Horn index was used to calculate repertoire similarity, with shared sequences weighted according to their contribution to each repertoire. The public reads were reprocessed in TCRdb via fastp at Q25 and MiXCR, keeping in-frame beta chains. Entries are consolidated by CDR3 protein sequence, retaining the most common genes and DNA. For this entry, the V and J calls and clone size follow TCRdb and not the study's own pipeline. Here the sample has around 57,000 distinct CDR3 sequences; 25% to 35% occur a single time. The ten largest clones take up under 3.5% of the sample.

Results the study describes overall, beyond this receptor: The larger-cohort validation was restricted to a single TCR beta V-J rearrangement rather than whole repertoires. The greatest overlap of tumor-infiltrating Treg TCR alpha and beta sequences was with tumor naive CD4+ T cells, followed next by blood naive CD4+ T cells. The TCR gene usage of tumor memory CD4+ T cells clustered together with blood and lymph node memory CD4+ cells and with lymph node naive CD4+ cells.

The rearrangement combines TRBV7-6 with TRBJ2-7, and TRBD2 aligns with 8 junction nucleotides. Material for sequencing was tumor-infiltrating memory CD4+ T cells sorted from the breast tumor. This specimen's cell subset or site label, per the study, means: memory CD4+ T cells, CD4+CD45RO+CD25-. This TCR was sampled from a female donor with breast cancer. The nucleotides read TGTGCCAGCTGCATTGGTCGGGGGGGAGCCTACGAGCAGTACTTC. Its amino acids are CASCIGRGGAYEQYF.